The 20 T cell receptor beta chains listed next were all sequenced from one sample in a study of blood T cell repertoires in COVID-19. Some clones are missing from TCRdb's copy, which holds only in-frame ones; the method was immunoSEQ multiplex PCR. The table records 170,000 or so clones, roughly 84% of them present only once. The sequenced sample was peripheral blood. These receptors were obtained from a woman aged 40 to 50 with COVID-19, enrolled during active disease.

This clone has only one observation. The rearrangement links TRBV4-1 to TRBJ1-1; 8 bases are shared with TRBD1. The CDR3 length is 14 residues. Germline CDR1 and CDR2: MGHRA and YSYEKL. The ends lost 3 bases at V and 1 base at J; junction bases unmatched: 1. CDR3 loop: CASSHGQGNTEAFF. DNA for the CDR3: TGCGCCAGCAGCCATGGACAGGGGAACACTGAAGCTTTCTTT.

The chain couples TRBV24-1 to TRBJ2-1, with 10 positions matching TRBD1. This CDR3 contains 15 residues. The ends lost 3 bases at V and 2 bases at J; junction bases unmatched: 0. The germline CDR1 and CDR2 sequences are KGHDR and SFDVKD. The CDR3: CATSDGTGAYNEQFF. As DNA, the CDR3 is TGTGCCACCAGTGATGGGACAGGGGCCTACAATGAGCAGTTCTTC.

V usage is TRBV2 and J usage is TRBJ1-1; no reliable D call. Per the germline V gene, CDR1 is SNHLY and CDR2 is FYNNEI. V shed 6 bases and J shed 0 bases, with 14 bases lying between them. CDR3 length equals 15 residues. CDR3 DNA: TGTGCCAGCAGGAAGACGCCGGGAGTGAACACTGAAGCTTTCTTT. As protein: CASRKTPGVNTEAFF.

V and J are TRBV5-3 and TRBJ1-4; D gene ambiguous. TRBV5-3 is an open reading frame whose function is uncertain. The CDR3 extends over 14 amino acids. V shed 4 bases and J shed 8 bases, with 15 bases lying between them. The CDR3, as DNA: TGTGCCAGAAGCCCGACTTTGGCGCAGGAAAAACTGTTTTTT. Its translation is CARSPTLAQEKLFF.

The genes are TRBV12-5 and TRBJ2-1, with TRBD2 identical over 10 bases. The CDR3 has 19 residues. Losses at the gene ends were 1 base for V and 1 base for J; bases not matched to a gene: 10. Germline-derived CDR1 and CDR2 are LGHNT and FRNRAP. The CDR3: CASGLALRTSGLSYNEQFF. The CDR3 DNA sequence: TGTGCTAGTGGTTTGGCCCTGCGGACTAGCGGTCTATCCTACAATGAGCAGTTCTTC.

As concerns this clone: The sample holds other DNA sequences that translate to the same CDR3. The rearrangement links TRBV27 to TRBJ1-5; D ambiguous. The V gene's germline CDR1 is MNHEY and CDR2 SMNVEV (reference sequence). V was trimmed by 3 bases and J by 3 bases, leaving 6 bases between them. This CDR3 region has 13 residues. The CDR3 is CASSLSSNQPQHF. CDR3 bases: TGTGCCAGCAGTTTGAGTTCCAATCAGCCCCAGCATTTT.

The rearrangement uses TRBV6-5 and TRBJ2-5; perhaps TRBD2 as D (6 bases). The CDR3 has 16 amino acids. Germline V CDR1 and CDR2: MNHEY, SVGAGI. Between the trimmed V and J ends, which lost 2 bases and 3 bases, there was a span of 16 bases. The CDR3 nucleotides read TGTGCCAGCAGTTACCGACCCGGGACTCCTAAAGAGACCCAGTACTTC. Translated: CASSYRPGTPKETQYF.

This chain joins TRBV7-6 and TRBJ1-4; D uncertain. The V gene lost 5 bases and the J gene lost 4 bases, with 14 bases spanning the gap. Germline V gene lookup returns CDR1 SGHVS and CDR2 FNYEAQ. The CDR3 length is 15 residues. CDR3 DNA: TGTGCCAGCAGCCCGAGACCCGGCGGTAATGAAAAACTGTTTTTT. Protein: CASSPRPGGNEKLFF. The entire variable domain, with the rest obtained from reference TRBV7-6 and TRBJ1-4, is as follows: GAGVSQSPRYKVTKRGQDVALRCDPISGHVSLYWYRQALGQGPEFLTYFNYEAQQDKSGLPNDRFSAERPEGSISTLTIQRTEQRDSAMYRCASSPRPGGNEKLFFGSGTQLSVL.

The chain's CDR3 is CASSPLRGQGPYEQYF. The CDR3 nucleotides are TGTGCCAGCAGCCCCCTGAGGGGACAGGGACCCTACGAGCAGTACTTC. The V call is TRBV14, the J call TRBJ2-7; 9 bases line up with TRBD1. Germline loops: CDR1 SGHDN, CDR2 FVKESK. V lost 4 bases, J lost 2 bases, and 9 bases stayed unmatched. This CDR3 region has 16 residues.

This chain joins TRBV6-5 and TRBJ2-5; 12 nucleotides agree with TRBD2. J gave up 3 bases and V 2 bases, and 4 bases lay outside the gene matches. This CDR3 comprises 16 residues. The germline gives CDR1 MNHEY, CDR2 SVGAGI. This CDR3 reads CASSYTASGREETQYF. In DNA form, the CDR3 reads TGTGCCAGCAGTTACACCGCTAGCGGGAGGGAAGAGACCCAGTACTTC.

The count of this clone is one. The chain is built from TRBV19 and TRBJ2-7; D is ambiguous. The germline V and J ends were trimmed by 5 bases and 4 bases, with 12 bases remaining between them. CDR1 and CDR2 from the germline V gene are LNHDA and SQIVND (reference sequence). The CDR3 sequence is 13 residues long. CDR3 sequence reads: CASSGPPGYEQYF. CDR3 coding DNA: TGTGCCAGTAGTGGCCCCCCGGGTTACGAGCAGTACTTC.

The rearrangement joins TRBV6-1 to TRBJ1-5; 7 nucleotides match TRBD1. Unmatched junction bases numbered 8, after V lost 3 bases and J lost 6 bases. CDR3 length equals 15 residues. Germline V gene lookup returns CDR1 MNHNS and CDR2 SASEGT. CDR3 sequence reads: CASSETGLSFQPQHF. CDR3 DNA sequence: TGTGCCAGCAGTGAGACAGGGTTGAGTTTTCAGCCCCAGCATTTT.

CDR3 sequence reads: CASSQTYNQPQHF. DNA of the CDR3: TGTGCCAGCAGCCAGACTTACAATCAGCCCCAGCATTTT. The chain links TRBV7-9 to TRBJ1-5, with D unresolved. Germline V gene data show CDR1 as SEHNR and CDR2 as FQNEAQ (reference sequence). V was pared by 5 bases and J by 3 bases, with 8 bases between. CDR3 length: 13 residues.

The chain links TRBV4-1 to TRBJ2-1; unclear D gene. The CDR3 length is 11 residues. V lost 9 bases to trimming and J lost 0 bases, with 3 bases between them. Germline assignment: CDR1 MGHRA and CDR2 YSYEKL. DNA of the CDR3: TGCGCCAGTCGCTCCTACAATGAGCAGTTCTTC. Encoded protein: CASRSYNEQFF.

By share of the sample, this clone is medium-sized. V gene TRBV12-5 combines with J gene TRBJ1-1; a weak D match, TRBD1 (5 bases). Looked up from germline, CDR1 is LGHNT and CDR2 is FRNRAP. The CDR3 loop spans 12 amino acids. Trimming cost V 11 bases and J 4 bases, with 14 bases left between them. The CDR3 DNA reads TGTGCTGACAGAAGGGATACCACTGAAGCTTTCTTT. It specifies CADRRDTTEAFF.

The V gene is TRBV2, the J gene TRBJ1-2; tentative D call: TRBD1 (5 bases). CDR3 length: 15 amino acids. Germline CDR1 and CDR2: SNHLY and FYNNEI. With 0 bases removed from V and 2 bases from J, the gap between germline ends came to 10 bases. The DNA of the CDR3 is TGTGCCAGCAGTGAAGCTAGGACACCCAACTATGGCTACACCTTC. The encoded protein is CASSEARTPNYGYTF.

This chain links TRBV5-4 with TRBJ2-2, with D possibly TRBD2 on 6 matching bases. V shed 4 bases and J shed 1 base, with 11 bases lying between them. This CDR3 comprises 15 residues. CDR1 and CDR2 from the germline V gene are SGHNT and YYREEE (reference sequence). The CDR3 coding sequence is TGTGCCAGCAGCCTCCGGGGGTGGAACACCGGGGAGCTGTTTTTT. Its protein product is CASSLRGWNTGELFF.

V and J are TRBV20-1 and TRBJ2-1, with D uncertain. The ends were cut back, 3 bases at V and 3 bases at J, with 3 bases in the middle. The CDR3 is made up of 11 amino acids. The germline CDR1 and CDR2 sequences are DFQATT and SNEGSKA (reference sequence). The CDR3 reads CSARYYNEQFF. The DNA of the CDR3 is TGCAGTGCTAGGTACTACAATGAGCAGTTCTTC.

V and J are TRBV11-2 and TRBJ2-2; D not certain. The V end lost 4 bases, the J end lost 9 bases, and 18 bases lay between the germline ends. This CDR3 comprises 15 residues. The germline gives CDR1 SGHAT, CDR2 FQNNGV. The CDR3, as DNA: TGTGCCAGCAGCTCCCCCAGTTCCACCCCGCGGGAGCTGTTTTTT. This sequence encodes CASSSPSSTPRELFF.

The gene calls are TRBV5-1 and TRBJ2-5; possibly TRBD2 for D (6 bases). The V and J ends lost 4 bases and 2 bases respectively, with 18 bases between them. This CDR3 comprises 16 residues. Germline V gene lookup returns CDR1 SGHRS and CDR2 YFSETQ. Here the CDR3 DNA reads TGCGCCAGCAGCGTCAGCCCAACGGGGGTACAAGAGACCCAGTACTTC. Protein sequence: CASSVSPTGVQETQYF. Together with reference TRBV5-1 and TRBJ2-5, the CDR3 gives the full variable domain: KAGVTQTPRYLIKTRGQQVTLSCSPISGHRSVSWYQQTPGQGLQFLFEYFSETQRNKGNFPGRFSGRQFSNSRSEMNVSTLELGDSALYLCASSVSPTGVQETQYFGPGTRLLVL.